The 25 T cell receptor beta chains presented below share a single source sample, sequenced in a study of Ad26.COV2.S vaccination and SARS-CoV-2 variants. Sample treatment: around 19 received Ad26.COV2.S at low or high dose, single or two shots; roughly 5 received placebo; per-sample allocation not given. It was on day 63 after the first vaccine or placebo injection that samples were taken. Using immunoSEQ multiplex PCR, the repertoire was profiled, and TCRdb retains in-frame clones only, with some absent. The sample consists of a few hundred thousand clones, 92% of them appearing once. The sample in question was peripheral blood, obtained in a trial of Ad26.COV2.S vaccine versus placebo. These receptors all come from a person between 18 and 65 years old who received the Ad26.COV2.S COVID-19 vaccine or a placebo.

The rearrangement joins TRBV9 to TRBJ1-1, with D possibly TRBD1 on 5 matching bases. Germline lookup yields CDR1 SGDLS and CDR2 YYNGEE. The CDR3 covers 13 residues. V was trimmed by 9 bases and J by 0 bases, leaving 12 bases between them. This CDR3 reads CATSGGMNTEAFF. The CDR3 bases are TGTGCCACTTCCGGGGGAATGAACACTGAAGCTTTCTTT.

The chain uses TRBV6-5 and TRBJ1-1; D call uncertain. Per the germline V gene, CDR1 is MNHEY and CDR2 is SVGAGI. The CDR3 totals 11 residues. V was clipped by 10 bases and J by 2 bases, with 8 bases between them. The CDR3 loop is CATSRNTEAFF. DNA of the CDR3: TGTGCCACCTCCCGAAACACTGAAGCTTTCTTT.

In DNA, the CDR3 is TGTGCCTGGAGTCCAACAGGGCACCCCTATGGCTACACCTTC. This sequence encodes CAWSPTGHPYGYTF. The V call is TRBV30, the J call TRBJ1-2; the D gene is possibly TRBD1 (6 bases). V dropped 2 bases and J dropped 4 bases, with 14 bases sitting between them. This CDR3 contains 14 residues. Germline-derived CDR1 and CDR2 are GTSNPN and SVGIG (reference sequence).

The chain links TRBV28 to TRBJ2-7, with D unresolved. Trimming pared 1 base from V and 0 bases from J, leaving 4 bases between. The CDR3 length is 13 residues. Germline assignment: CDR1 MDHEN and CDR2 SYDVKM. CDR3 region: CASSLFSSYEQYF. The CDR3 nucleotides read TGTGCCAGCAGTTTATTCTCCTCCTACGAGCAGTACTTC. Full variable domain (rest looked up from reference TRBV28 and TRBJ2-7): DVKVTQSSRYLVKRTGEKVFLECVQDMDHENMFWYRQDPGLGLRLIYFSYDVKMKEKGDIPEGYSVSREKKERFSLILESASTNQTSMYLCASSLFSSYEQYFGPGTRLTVT.

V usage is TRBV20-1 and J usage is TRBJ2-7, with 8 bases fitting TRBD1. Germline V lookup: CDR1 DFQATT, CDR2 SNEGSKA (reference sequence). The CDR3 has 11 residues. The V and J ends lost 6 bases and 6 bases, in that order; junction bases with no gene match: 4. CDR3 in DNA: TGCAGTGCCCTGGGGACAGGCGAGCAGTACTTC. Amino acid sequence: CSALGTGEQYF.

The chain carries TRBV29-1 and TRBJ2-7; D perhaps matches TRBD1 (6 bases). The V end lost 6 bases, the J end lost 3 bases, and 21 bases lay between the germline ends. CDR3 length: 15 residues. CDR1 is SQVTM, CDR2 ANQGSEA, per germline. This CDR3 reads CSVSPGAGLVYEQYF. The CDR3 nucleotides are TGCAGCGTCTCCCCAGGGGCAGGACTGGTCTACGAGCAGTACTTC.

CDR3 loop: CSVTGGPGYGYTF. The CDR3 DNA reads TGCAGCGTAACAGGGGGCCCAGGCTATGGCTACACCTTC. This chain uses TRBV29-1 with TRBJ1-2; 9 bases line up with TRBD1. The junction had 6 bases not matched to a gene; V was cut back by 6 bases and J by 4 bases. Germline CDR1 reads SQVTM; CDR2 reads ANQGSEA. The CDR3 totals 13 residues.

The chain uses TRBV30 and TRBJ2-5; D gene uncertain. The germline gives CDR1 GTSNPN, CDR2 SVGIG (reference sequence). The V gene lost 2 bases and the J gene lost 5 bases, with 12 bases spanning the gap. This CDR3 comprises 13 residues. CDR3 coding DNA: TGTGCCTGGAGTCGGGTCGTTTCGGAGACCCAGTACTTC. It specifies CAWSRVVSETQYF.

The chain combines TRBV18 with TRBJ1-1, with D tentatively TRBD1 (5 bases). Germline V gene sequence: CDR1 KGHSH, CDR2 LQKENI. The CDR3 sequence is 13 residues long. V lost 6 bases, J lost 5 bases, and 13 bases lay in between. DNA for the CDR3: TGTGCCAGCTCCGACCACGAGGGGACTGAAGCTTTCTTT. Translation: CASSDHEGTEAFF.

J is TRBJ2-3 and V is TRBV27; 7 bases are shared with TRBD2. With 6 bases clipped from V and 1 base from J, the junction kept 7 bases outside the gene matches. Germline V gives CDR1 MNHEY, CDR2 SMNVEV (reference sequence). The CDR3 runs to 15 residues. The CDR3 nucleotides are TGTGCCAGCAGAAAAAGCGGGGCGGGCACAGATACGCAGTATTTT. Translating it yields CASRKSGAGTDTQYF.

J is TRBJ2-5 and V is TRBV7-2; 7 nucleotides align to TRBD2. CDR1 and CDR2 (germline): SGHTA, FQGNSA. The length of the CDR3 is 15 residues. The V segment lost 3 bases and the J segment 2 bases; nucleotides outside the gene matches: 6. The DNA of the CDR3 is TGTGCCAGCAGCTTTGGGGGGGGTACTCAAGAGACCCAGTACTTC. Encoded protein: CASSFGGGTQETQYF. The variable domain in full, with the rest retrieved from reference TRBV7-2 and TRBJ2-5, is GAGVSQSPSNKVTEKGKDVELRCDPISGHTALYWYRQSLGQGLEFLIYFQGNSAPDKSGLPSDRFSAERTGGSVSTLTIQRTQQEDSAVYLCASSFGGGTQETQYFGPGTRLLVL.

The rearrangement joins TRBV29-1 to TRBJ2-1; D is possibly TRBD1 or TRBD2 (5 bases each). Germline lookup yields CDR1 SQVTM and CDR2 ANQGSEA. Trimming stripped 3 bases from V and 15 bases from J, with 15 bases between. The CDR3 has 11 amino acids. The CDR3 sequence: CSVESGTWGFF. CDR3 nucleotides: TGCAGCGTTGAGTCAGGGACCTGGGGGTTCTTC.

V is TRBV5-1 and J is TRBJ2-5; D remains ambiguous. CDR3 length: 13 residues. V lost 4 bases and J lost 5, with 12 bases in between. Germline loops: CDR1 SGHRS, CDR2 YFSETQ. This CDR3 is CASSRTFGETQYF. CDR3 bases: TGCGCCAGCAGCCGGACCTTCGGGGAGACCCAGTACTTC.

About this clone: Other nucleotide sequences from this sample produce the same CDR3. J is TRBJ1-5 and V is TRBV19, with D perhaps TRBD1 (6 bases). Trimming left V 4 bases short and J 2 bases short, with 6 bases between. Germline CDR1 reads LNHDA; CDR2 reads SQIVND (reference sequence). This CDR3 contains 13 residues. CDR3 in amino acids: CASSTGGNQPQHF. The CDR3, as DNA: TGTGCCAGTAGTACAGGGGGCAATCAGCCCCAGCATTTT.

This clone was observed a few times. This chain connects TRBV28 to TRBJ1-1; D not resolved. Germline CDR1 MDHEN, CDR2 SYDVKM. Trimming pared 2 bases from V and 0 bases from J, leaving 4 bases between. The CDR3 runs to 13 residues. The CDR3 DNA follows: TGTGCCAGCAGTTTAGGGGTGAACACTGAAGCTTTCTTT. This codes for CASSLGVNTEAFF.

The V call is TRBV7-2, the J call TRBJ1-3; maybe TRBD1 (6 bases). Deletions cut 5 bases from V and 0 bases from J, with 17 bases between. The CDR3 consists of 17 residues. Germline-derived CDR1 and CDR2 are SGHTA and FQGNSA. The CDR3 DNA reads TGTGCCAGCAGCCCGCCGGACAGTAGGCGCTCTGGAAACACCATATATTTT. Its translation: CASSPPDSRRSGNTIYF. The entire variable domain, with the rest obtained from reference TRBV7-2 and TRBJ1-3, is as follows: GAGVSQSPSNKVTEKGKDVELRCDPISGHTALYWYRQSLGQGLEFLIYFQGNSAPDKSGLPSDRFSAERTGGSVSTLTIQRTQQEDSAVYLCASSPPDSRRSGNTIYFGEGSWLTVV.

CDR3 coding DNA: TGCGCCATCTTACCAGGTGTCGGGAACACCATATATTTT. This translates into CAILPGVGNTIYF. The chain links TRBV10-1 to TRBJ1-3; no firm D call. Looked up from germline, CDR1 is WNHNN and CDR2 is SYGVQD (reference sequence). Trimming took off 10 bases at V and 7 bases at J, with 17 bases between the two ends. This CDR3 has 13 amino acids.

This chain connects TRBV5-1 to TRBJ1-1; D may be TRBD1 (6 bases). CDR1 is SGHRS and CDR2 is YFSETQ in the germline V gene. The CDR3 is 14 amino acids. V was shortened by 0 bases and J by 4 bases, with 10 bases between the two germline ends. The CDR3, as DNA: TGCGCCAGCAGCTTGGCCCAGGGGAGCACTGAAGCTTTCTTT. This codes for CASSLAQGSTEAFF.

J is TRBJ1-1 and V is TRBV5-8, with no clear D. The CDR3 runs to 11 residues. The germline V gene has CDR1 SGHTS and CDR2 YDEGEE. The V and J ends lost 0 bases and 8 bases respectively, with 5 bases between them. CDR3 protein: CASSLGWEAFF. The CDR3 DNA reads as TGTGCCAGCAGCTTGGGGTGGGAAGCTTTCTTT.

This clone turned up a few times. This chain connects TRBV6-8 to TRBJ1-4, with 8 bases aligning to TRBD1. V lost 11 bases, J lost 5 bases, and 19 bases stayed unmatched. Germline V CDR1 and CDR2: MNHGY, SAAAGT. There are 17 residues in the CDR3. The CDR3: CAEYWGVPDRANEKLFF. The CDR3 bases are TGTGCCGAGTACTGGGGAGTCCCGGACAGGGCGAATGAAAAACTGTTTTTT.

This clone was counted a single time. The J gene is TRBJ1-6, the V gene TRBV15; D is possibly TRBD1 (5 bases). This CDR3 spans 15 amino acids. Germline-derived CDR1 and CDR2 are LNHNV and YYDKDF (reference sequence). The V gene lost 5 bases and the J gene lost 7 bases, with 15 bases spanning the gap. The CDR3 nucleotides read TGTGCCACCAGCTCGAGCAGGTGGGGGAATTCACCCCTCCACTTT. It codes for CATSSSRWGNSPLHF.

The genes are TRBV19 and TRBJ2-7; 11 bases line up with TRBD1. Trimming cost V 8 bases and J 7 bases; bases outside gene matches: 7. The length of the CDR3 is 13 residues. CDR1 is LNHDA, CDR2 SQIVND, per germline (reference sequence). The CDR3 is CASAGTGGLEQYF. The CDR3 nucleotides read TGTGCCAGTGCTGGGACAGGGGGTTTAGAGCAGTACTTC.

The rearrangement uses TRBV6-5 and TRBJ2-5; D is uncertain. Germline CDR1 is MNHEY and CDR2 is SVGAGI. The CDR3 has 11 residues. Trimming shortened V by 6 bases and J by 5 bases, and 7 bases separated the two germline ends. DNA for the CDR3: TGTGCCAGCAGCAGAGAGGAGACCCAGTACTTC. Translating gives CASSREETQYF.

This CDR3 reads CASSSDRVETQYF. For the CDR3, the DNA is TGCGCCAGCAGCTCGGACAGGGTAGAGACCCAGTACTTC. This chain uses TRBV5-1 with TRBJ2-5; TRBD1 agrees at 8 bases. CDR1 and CDR2 from the germline V gene are SGHRS and YFSETQ. The V and J ends lost 3 bases and 4 bases, in that order; junction bases with no gene match: 2. The CDR3 covers 13 residues.

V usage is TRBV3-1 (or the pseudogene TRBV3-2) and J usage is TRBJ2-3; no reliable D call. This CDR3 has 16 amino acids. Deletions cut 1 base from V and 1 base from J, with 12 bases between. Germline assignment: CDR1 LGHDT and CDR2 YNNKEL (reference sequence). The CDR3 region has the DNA TGTGCCAGCAGCCAAGTGGCCAGCACGCGCACAGATACGCAGTATTTT. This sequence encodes CASSQVASTRTDTQYF.